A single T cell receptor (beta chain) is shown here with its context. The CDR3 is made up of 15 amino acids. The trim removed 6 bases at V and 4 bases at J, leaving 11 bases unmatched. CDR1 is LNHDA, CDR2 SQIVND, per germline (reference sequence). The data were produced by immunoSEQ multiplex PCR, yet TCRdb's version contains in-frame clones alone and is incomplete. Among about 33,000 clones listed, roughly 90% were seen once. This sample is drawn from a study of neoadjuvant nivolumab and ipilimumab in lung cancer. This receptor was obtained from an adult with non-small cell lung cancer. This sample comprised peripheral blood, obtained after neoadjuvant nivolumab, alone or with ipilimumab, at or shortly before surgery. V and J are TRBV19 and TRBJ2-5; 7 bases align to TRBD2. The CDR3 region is CASSGRTGGGETQYF. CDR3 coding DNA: TGTGCCAGTAGCGGCCGGACTGGGGGGGGAGAGACCCAGTACTTC.